This entry lists 29 T cell receptor beta chains sequenced from one sample in a study of early T cells in non-severe SARS-CoV-2 infection. TCRdb redid the calling of the 5' RACE reads with MiXCR, one entry per CDR3 protein. The top ten hold approximately 5.4% of the sample, which has more than 60,000 distinct CDR3 sequences, more than 4% seen once. The sequenced material came from whole blood. All receptors come from an adult who was a healthcare worker with PCR-confirmed SARS-CoV-2 infection or an uninfected control (not recorded which).

This clonotype has just a few counts. The gene calls are TRBV12-3 or TRBV12-4 and TRBJ2-1; D might be TRBD1 (6 bases). Trimming stripped 7 bases from V and 8 bases from J, with 15 bases between. CDR3 size: 13 residues. CDR3 loop: CASNPTSGDEQFF. DNA for the CDR3: TGTGCCAGCAATCCCACCTCAGGGGATGAGCAGTTCTTC.

This clonotype has ten or more counts. The rearrangement links TRBV5-1 to TRBJ1-5; D uncertain. Trimming removed 0 bases at V and 5 bases at J, with 9 bases between. This CDR3 is built from 14 residues. Germline CDR1 is SGHRS and CDR2 is YFSETQ. The CDR3 DNA sequence: TGCGCCAGCAGCTTGGGTGGTCAGCATCAGCCCCAGCATTTT. This translates into CASSLGGQHQPQHF.

This clonotype has ten or more counts. As DNA, the CDR3 is TGTGCCAGTAGCGCCGGCACGGCGAGACAGCCCCAGCATTTT. Translating it yields CASSAGTARQPQHF. The chain recombines TRBV19 with TRBJ1-5; D gene unclear. The V end lost 6 bases, the J end lost 7 bases, and 16 bases lay between the germline ends. The CDR3 has 14 amino acids. CDR1 is LNHDA, CDR2 SQIVND, per germline (reference sequence).

This clonotype came up many times. The chain carries TRBV7-9 and TRBJ1-1; D call uncertain. Trimming removed 5 bases at V and 0 bases at J, with 10 bases between. Germline lookup yields CDR1 SEHNR and CDR2 FQNEAQ (reference sequence). The CDR3 loop spans 14 amino acids. The CDR3 reads CASSPRRLNTEAFF. The CDR3 DNA reads as TGTGCCAGCAGCCCTCGACGGCTGAACACTGAAGCTTTCTTT.

This clonotype was seen ten or more times. V usage is TRBV25-1 and J usage is TRBJ2-3, with D hard to call. Trimming left V 3 bases short and J 0 bases short, with 13 bases between. Looked up from germline, CDR1 is MGHDK and CDR2 is SYGVNS. This CDR3 spans 16 amino acids. The CDR3 reads CASSDRSQSSTDTQYF. The CDR3 bases are TGTGCCAGCAGTGATCGGAGTCAGAGCAGCACAGATACGCAGTATTTT.

This clonotype was detected ten times or more. The genes are TRBV9 and TRBJ2-1; 10 positions match TRBD2. Germline V CDR1 and CDR2: SGDLS, YYNGEE. This CDR3 spans 15 amino acids. With V trimmed by 2 bases and J by 4 bases, 3 bases remained unmatched. CDR3 amino acids: CASSVGTSAYNEQFF. CDR3 nucleotides: TGTGCCAGCAGCGTGGGGACTAGCGCATACAATGAGCAGTTCTTC.

This clonotype was seen ten or more times. DNA for the CDR3: TGTGCCAGCTCACCAGCATCCCTAGCGGGGAGTTCAGATACGCAGTATTTT. This codes for CASSPASLAGSSDTQYF. V is TRBV18 and J is TRBJ2-3; TRBD2 agrees at 9 bases. The length of the CDR3 is 17 residues. Germline-derived CDR1 and CDR2 are KGHSH and LQKENI. The V gene end was trimmed by 2 bases and the J gene end by 4 bases; junction bases not matched to a gene: 10.

This clonotype came up many times. The CDR3 here is CATGRPEKLFF. The CDR3 DNA sequence: TGTGCCACGGGGCGCCCTGAAAAACTGTTTTTT. The chain links TRBV19 to TRBJ1-4; the D gene is possibly TRBD1 (5 bases). Germline values: CDR1 LNHDA, CDR2 SQIVND (reference sequence). This CDR3 has 11 amino acids. V shed 10 bases and J shed 7 bases, with 10 bases lying between them.

This clonotype was seen more than once but under ten times. CDR3 loop: CASSPAGTTQETQYF. The CDR3 bases are TGTGCCAGCAGCCCTGCCGGGACAACTCAAGAGACCCAGTACTTC. The rearrangement joins TRBV9 to TRBJ2-5; perhaps TRBD1 as D (6 bases). Trimming removed 4 bases from V and 2 bases from J, with 15 bases in between. CDR3 size: 15 residues. Germline V gene lookup returns CDR1 SGDLS and CDR2 YYNGEE.

This clonotype was observed at least ten times. The genes are TRBV5-1 and TRBJ1-2, with D tentatively TRBD1 (5 bases). This CDR3 spans 14 amino acids. Trimming left V 7 bases short and J 6 bases short, with 19 bases between. Looked up from germline, CDR1 is SGHRS and CDR2 is YFSETQ. The DNA for the CDR3 is TGCGCCAGCGGGCGCGGGACTGCCGGTGATGGCTACACCTTC. Amino acid sequence: CASGRGTAGDGYTF.

This clonotype occurred many times. The chain combines TRBV5-4 with TRBJ2-7; D is perhaps TRBD1 (6 bases). The CDR3 has 15 residues. Per germline, CDR1 SGHNT and CDR2 YYREEE (reference sequence). The V end lost 3 bases, the J end lost 1 base, and 14 bases lay between the germline ends. CDR3 residues: CASSWARTASYEQYF. DNA for the CDR3: TGTGCCAGCAGCTGGGCCCGGACAGCTTCCTACGAGCAGTACTTC.

This clonotype was seen ten or more times. The chain uses TRBV6-2 or TRBV6-3 and TRBJ2-3; D gene uncertain. Trimming left V 1 base short and J 2 bases short, with 7 bases between. This CDR3 is 14 amino acids long. CDR1 MNHEY and CDR2 SVGEGT come from the germline V gene. The DNA of the CDR3 is TGTGCCAGCAGTTACTACAGATACACAGATACGCAGTATTTT. Translating gives CASSYYRYTDTQYF.

There are many counts of this clonotype. This rearrangement joins TRBV7-2 to TRBJ1-2; 7 nucleotides agree with TRBD1. The germline CDR1 and CDR2 sequences are SGHTA and FQGNSA. Trimming cost V 3 bases and J 7 bases; bases outside gene matches: 11. This CDR3 contains 15 residues. CDR3 sequence: CASSLDRTGTGGYTF. The CDR3 region has the DNA TGTGCCAGCAGCTTGGATCGGACAGGCACGGGTGGCTACACCTTC. The full variable domain, rest sourced from reference TRBV7-2 and TRBJ1-2, is GAGVSQSPSNKVTEKGKDVELRCDPISGHTALYWYRQSLGQGLEFLIYFQGNSAPDKSGLPSDRFSAERTGGSVSTLTIQRTQQEDSAVYLCASSLDRTGTGGYTFGSGTRLTVV.

This sequence joins TRBV18 and TRBJ2-1; 8 bases match TRBD2. V trimming: 4 bases; J trimming: 5 bases; junction bases outside the gene matches: 13. Germline V gene data show CDR1 as KGHSH and CDR2 as LQKENI. This CDR3 comprises 17 residues. CDR3 sequence: CASSRGAGAGAHNEQFF. In DNA form, the CDR3 reads TGTGCCAGCTCACGAGGCGCGGGAGCGGGGGCACACAATGAGCAGTTCTTC.

V is TRBV20-1 and J is TRBJ2-1; 14 bases agree with TRBD2. The CDR3 is made up of 14 amino acids. After removal of 4 bases from V and 11 bases from J, the junction contained 7 bases not matched to a gene. Germline assignment: CDR1 DFQATT and CDR2 SNEGSKA (reference sequence). The CDR3 coding sequence is TGCAGTGCTAAGTTGGGACTAGCGGGGGATAAGCAGTTCTTC. Translated, it gives CSAKLGLAGDKQFF.

This clonotype was found many times. The chain carries TRBV11-3 and TRBJ1-1, with D unclear. The CDR3 consists of 12 residues. The V gene's germline CDR1 is SGHNT and CDR2 YENEEA. V lost 5 bases and J 5 bases, leaving 9 bases between the germline ends. CDR3 DNA sequence: TGTGCCAGCAGCACCGGTGGGACTGAAGCTTTCTTT. Protein product: CASSTGGTEAFF.

The rearrangement joins TRBV6-2 or TRBV6-3 to TRBJ1-1, with D perhaps matching TRBD1 (6 bases). CDR1 is MNHEY and CDR2 is SVGEGT in the germline V gene. V was clipped by 8 bases and J by 1 base, with 23 bases between them. The CDR3 runs to 17 residues. The CDR3 DNA reads as TGTGCCAGCGGTCTAACAGGGTCAAGTATCAAGAACACTGAAGCTTTCTTT. It yields the protein CASGLTGSSIKNTEAFF.

This clonotype has a count of ten or more. This sequence joins TRBV7-2 and TRBJ1-1; no clear D. Germline CDR1 reads SGHTA; CDR2 reads FQGNSA. Deletions cut 3 bases from V and 7 bases from J, with 15 bases between. This CDR3 region has 14 residues. For the CDR3, the DNA is TGTGCCAGCAGCTTGAACATAGGAGTTTTTGAAGCTTTCTTT. Translation: CASSLNIGVFEAFF.

This clonotype was observed at least ten times. The genes are TRBV5-6 and TRBJ2-2; 7 bases map to TRBD2. Per germline, CDR1 SGHDT and CDR2 YYEEEE. The junction had 8 bases not matched to a gene; V was cut back by 1 base and J by 5 bases. The CDR3 contains 16 residues. The CDR3 DNA follows: TGTGCCAGCAGCTTGCGCGCGGGAGCGCGGACCGGGGAGCTGTTTTTT. Amino acids: CASSLRAGARTGELFF.

As concerns this clonotype: Since a much larger clone is just one base distant, this may be a read error. The genes are TRBV3-1 and TRBJ2-1; TRBD2 matches at 10 bases. The CDR3 is 14 residues long. Germline CDR1 LGHDT, CDR2 YNNKEL (reference sequence). Here the CDR3 reads CASSLAGGPNEQIF. CDR3 nucleotide sequence: TGTGCCAGCAGCCTAGCGGGGGGCCCCAATGAGCAGATCTTC.

This clonotype was counted at least ten times. The genes are TRBV7-9 and TRBJ2-2; the D is unclear. CDR1 and CDR2 from the germline V gene are SEHNR and FQNEAQ (reference sequence). This CDR3 has 12 amino acids. The V and J ends lost 4 bases and 6 bases respectively, with 6 bases between them. In DNA form, the CDR3 reads TGTGCCAGCAGCTCGGATTCCGGGGAGCTGTTTTTT. It is translated as CASSSDSGELFF.

This clonotype was found many times. The chain has TRBV24-1 and TRBJ1-1, with 7 bases identical to TRBD1. Germline V gives CDR1 KGHDR, CDR2 SFDVKD. This CDR3 region has 18 residues. The ends lost 1 base at V and 1 base at J; junction bases unmatched: 11. The CDR3 region has the DNA TGTGCCACCAGTGATTTCGAGAGGGGGCATAAAGGGAACACTGAAGCTTTCTTT. Translating gives CATSDFERGHKGNTEAFF.

In this sample, this clonotype turned up many times. The chain employs TRBV10-3 and TRBJ2-3; tentatively, D is TRBD1 or TRBD2 (5 bases each). V gave up 6 bases and J gave up 2 bases, with 12 bases separating them. The CDR3 consists of 14 residues. Germline assignment: CDR1 ENHRY and CDR2 SYGVKD. Written as DNA, the CDR3 is TGTGCCATCAGCCAGAGGGGTGACACAGATACGCAGTATTTT. This gives the protein CAISQRGDTDTQYF.

This clonotype has at least ten counts. This chain connects TRBV5-1 to TRBJ2-6, with D uncertain. The V end was cut by 1 base, the J end by 2 bases, with 10 bases between. This CDR3 has 16 residues. Germline V gene sequence: CDR1 SGHRS, CDR2 YFSETQ. CDR3 loop: CASSLREQTGANVLTF. CDR3 nucleotide sequence: TGCGCCAGCAGCTTGAGGGAACAGACTGGGGCCAACGTCCTGACTTTC.

This clonotype was recorded many times. This rearrangement joins TRBV29-1 to TRBJ1-2; a possible D gene is TRBD1 (5 bases). Germline-derived CDR1 and CDR2 are SQVTM and ANQGSEA. CDR3 length equals 15 residues. V was trimmed by 1 base and J by 5 bases, leaving 17 bases between them. In nucleotides, the CDR3 is TGCAGCGTTGAAGTTTTGGGGGGGTTTAAGTATGGCTACACCTTC. Translated: CSVEVLGGFKYGYTF.

This clonotype was seen many times. The J gene is TRBJ2-3, the V gene TRBV28; D not certain. V shed 5 bases and J shed 3 bases, with 9 bases lying between them. CDR1 MDHEN and CDR2 SYDVKM come from the germline V gene. This CDR3 spans 13 amino acids. The CDR3 DNA reads TGTGCCAGCAGTCCCCGGCCTACAGATACGCAGTATTTT. The encoded protein is CASSPRPTDTQYF. The entire variable domain, with the rest obtained from reference TRBV28 and TRBJ2-3, is as follows: DVKVTQSSRYLVKRTGEKVFLECVQDMDHENMFWYRQDPGLGLRLIYFSYDVKMKEKGDIPEGYSVSREKKERFSLILESASTNQTSMYLCASSPRPTDTQYFGPGTRLTVL.

This clonotype has a count of ten or more. This chain connects TRBV9 to TRBJ2-1, with D perhaps TRBD1 or TRBD2 (5 bases each). The CDR3 has 15 residues. Trimming removed 0 bases at V and 8 bases at J, with 15 bases between. The germline gives CDR1 SGDLS, CDR2 YYNGEE. CDR3: CASSVVASGRDEQFF. In nucleotides, the CDR3 is TGTGCCAGCAGCGTAGTGGCGTCGGGGCGGGATGAGCAGTTCTTC.

This clonotype was counted many times. The V gene is TRBV11-3, the J gene TRBJ2-1; D call uncertain. CDR1 and CDR2 (germline): SGHNT, YENEEA. The CDR3 is 14 amino acids. Trimming took 1 base from V and 6 from J, leaving 10 bases between them. CDR3 residues: CASSLAASTNEQFF. CDR3 DNA: TGTGCCAGCAGCTTAGCGGCTAGTACCAATGAGCAGTTCTTC.

This clonotype was found many times. The rearrangement uses TRBV19 and TRBJ1-4; D perhaps matches TRBD1 (6 bases). The CDR3 contains 14 residues. The V and J ends lost 7 bases and 8 bases respectively, with 17 bases between them. Germline V gene lookup returns CDR1 LNHDA and CDR2 SQIVND (reference sequence). The DNA for the CDR3 is TGTGCCAGTACCTCAGGGGCGATGGGCGAAAAACTGTTTTTT. Translation: CASTSGAMGEKLFF.